This TCR beta chain was captured in a study of beta chain features in type 1 diabetes. The CDR3 runs 18 residues. V lost 1 base, J lost 0 bases, and 6 bases stayed unmatched. The germline gives CDR1 MGHRA, CDR2 YSYEKL. Based on CD45RO/CCR7/CD25/CD127/CD95/CD27, CD4+ regulatory, stem cell-like memory, naive and central memory cells were sorted. The study reverse transcribed the entire isolated RNA, so it sequenced expressed TCRB transcripts. Measured with immunoSEQ multiplex PCR; TCRdb has only the in-frame clones, and not every one. The sample contains 350,000 or so clones, around 20% of which appear only once. Whole-study findings and limits: Type 1 diabetes patients had fewer VDJ junction insertions and more deletions.

This clone has more than one count but fewer than ten. Its antigen is still unknown. The chain links TRBV4-1 to TRBJ2-3, with 11 bases matching TRBD2. This clonotype was sampled from a woman aged 18-35 years in good health. Sequenced input: naive CD4+ T cells from blood. Written as DNA, the CDR3 is TGCGCCAGCAGCCAAGGCCGGGCTAGCGGGGGGAGCACAGATACGCAGTATTTT. This translates into CASSQGRASGGSTDTQYF.